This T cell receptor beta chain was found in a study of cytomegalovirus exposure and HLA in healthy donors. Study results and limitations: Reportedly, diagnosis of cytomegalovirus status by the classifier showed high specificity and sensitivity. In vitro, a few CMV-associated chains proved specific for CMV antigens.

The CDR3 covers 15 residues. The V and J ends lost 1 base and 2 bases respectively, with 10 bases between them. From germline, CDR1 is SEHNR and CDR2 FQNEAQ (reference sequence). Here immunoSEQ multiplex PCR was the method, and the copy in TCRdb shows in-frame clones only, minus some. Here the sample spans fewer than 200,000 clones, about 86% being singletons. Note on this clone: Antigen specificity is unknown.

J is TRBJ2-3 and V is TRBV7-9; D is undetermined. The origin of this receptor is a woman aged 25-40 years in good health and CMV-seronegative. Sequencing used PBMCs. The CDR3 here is CASSLVGFPTDTQYF. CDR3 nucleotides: TGTGCCAGCAGCTTAGTGGGTTTCCCCACAGATACGCAGTATTTT.